One T cell receptor beta chain is described in this entry. The read stops 3 residues short of the end of the CDR3; the missing end is completed from the germline J gene. This same CDR3 is encoded by further DNA sequences in the sample. This entry belongs to a study of T cells in women clearing cervical HPV infection. V was clipped by 4 bases and J by 0 bases, with 16 bases between them. Germline V lookup: CDR1 SNHLY, CDR2 FYNNEI. The CDR3 length is 17 residues. Clones were read by immunoSEQ multiplex PCR, and TCRdb kept only the in-frame ones, dropping some. This sample's table has some 32,000 clones. The J gene is TRBJ1-3, the V gene TRBV2, with D perhaps matching TRBD1 (5 bases). The specimen sequenced was blood buffy coat. This receptor was obtained from a woman between 18 and 69 years old with a cervical HPV16 infection that either progressed to CIN3+ or cleared (not recorded which). CDR3 bases read: TGTGCCAGCAGTGCCGGGCAGGGCCGTTACTCTGGAAACACC. Translated: CASSAGQGRYSGNT. The complete CDR3 reads CASSAGQGRYSGNTIYF.